One sample yielded the 14 T cell receptor beta chains listed below, sequenced in a study of T cell repertoires in cytomegalovirus infection. Each CDR3 protein gets one entry after TCRdb re-called the reads with MiXCR. The sample contains around 180,000 distinct CDR3 sequences, about 20% of which appear only once. Sequenced material: PBMCs. These receptors were obtained from a human donor in good health (CMV status not recorded). Some clones in this sample may be carry-over from other donors' samples.

The chain is built from TRBV11-2 and TRBJ1-1; the D gene is possibly TRBD1 (5 bases). With 5 bases removed from V and 1 base from J, the gap between germline ends came to 14 bases. The CDR3 length is 15 residues. Germline V CDR1 and CDR2: SGHAT, FQNNGV. As DNA, the CDR3 is TGTGCCAGCAGCCACGCATTGGGGCCGAACACTGAAGCTTTCTTT. The encoded protein is CASSHALGPNTEAFF.

The J gene is TRBJ1-1, the V gene TRBV5-1; TRBD1 aligns across 9 bases. There are 15 residues in the CDR3. Losses at the gene ends were 4 bases for V and 0 bases for J; bases not matched to a gene: 4. Germline V CDR1 and CDR2: SGHRS, YFSETQ. The CDR3 nucleotides are TGCGCCAGCAGCACGGGACAGGGAATGAACACTGAAGCTTTCTTT. It is translated as CASSTGQGMNTEAFF.

This clonotype appeared many times. The genes are TRBV7-6 and TRBJ1-1; 8 nucleotides agree with TRBD1. V dropped 5 bases and J dropped 0; count of bases not matched to a gene: 5. From germline, CDR1 is SGHVS and CDR2 FNYEAQ. The CDR3 is 15 residues long. The CDR3 region has the DNA TGTGCCAGCAGCGATAGGACAGGGATGAACACTGAAGCTTTCTTT. The encoded protein is CASSDRTGMNTEAFF.

Remarks on this clonotype: A read error may explain this, as a much larger clone is one base away. The CDR3 spells CASSSRSPYAQYF. For the CDR3, the DNA is TGTGCCAGCAGCTCGCGGTCGCCCTACGCGCAGTACTTC. The chain has TRBV7-8 and TRBJ2-7; D is unclear. The CDR3 is made up of 13 amino acids. Germline CDR1 is SGHVS and CDR2 is FQNEAQ.

The chain is built from TRBV28 and TRBJ1-1, with 9 bases lining up with TRBD1. CDR1 MDHEN and CDR2 SYDVKM come from the germline V gene. CDR3 length: 14 residues. V gave up 5 bases and J gave up 7 bases; unmatched junction bases: 8. The chain's CDR3 is CASSPTGGRIEAFF. CDR3 coding DNA: TGTGCCAGCAGTCCGACAGGGGGAAGGATTGAAGCTTTCTTT. Complete variable domain (other parts from reference TRBV28 and TRBJ1-1): DVKVTQSSRYLVKRTGEKVFLECVQDMDHENMFWYRQDPGLGLRLIYFSYDVKMKEKGDIPEGYSVSREKKERFSLILESASTNQTSMYLCASSPTGGRIEAFFGQGTRLTVV.

This clonotype was found a few times. The gene calls are TRBV7-9 and TRBJ1-2; D remains unclear. The CDR3 runs 14 residues. The V gene's germline CDR1 is SEHNR and CDR2 FQNEAQ (reference sequence). V shed 3 bases and J shed 5 bases, with 13 bases lying between them. The chain's CDR3 is CASSFGPTVYGYTF. As DNA, the CDR3 is TGTGCCAGCAGCTTTGGTCCTACAGTGTATGGCTACACCTTC. Together with reference TRBV7-9 and TRBJ1-2, the CDR3 gives the full variable domain: DTGVSQNPRHKITKRGQNVTFRCDPISEHNRLYWYRQTLGQGPEFLTYFQNEAQLEKSRLLSDRFSAERPKGSFSTLEIQRTEQGDSAMYLCASSFGPTVYGYTFGSGTRLTVV.

This clonotype was recorded at least ten times. J is TRBJ2-5 and V is TRBV12-3 or TRBV12-4, with TRBD2 matching over 10 bases. Trimming at V came to 6 bases and at J to 2 bases, leaving 15 bases not matched to a gene. The CDR3 length is 18 residues. This chain's CDR3 is CASSRGLARVYNQETQYF. The CDR3 DNA reads as TGTGCCAGCAGCAGGGGACTAGCGCGAGTCTATAATCAAGAGACCCAGTACTTC.

This clonotype was picked up many times. This chain links TRBV27 with TRBJ2-6; D is unclear. This CDR3 is built from 16 residues. CDR1 is MNHEY, CDR2 SMNVEV, per germline (reference sequence). Trimming took 4 bases from V and 0 from J, leaving 10 bases between them. The CDR3 DNA follows: TGTGCCAGCAGTTCAATCGGAAGCTCTGGGGCCAACGTCCTGACTTTC. Translated: CASSSIGSSGANVLTF.

This clonotype has more than one count but fewer than ten. The chain combines TRBV28 with TRBJ2-3; 7 bases line up with TRBD2. The CDR3 has 14 amino acids. With 8 bases clipped from V and 4 bases from J, the junction kept 9 bases outside the gene matches. Germline V gene sequence: CDR1 MDHEN, CDR2 SYDVKM. CDR3 bases: TGTGCCAGCCTCTCCGTTGGGAGGGCAGATACGCAGTATTTT. The encoded protein is CASLSVGRADTQYF.

This clonotype has more than one count but fewer than ten. CDR3 protein: CASSSELDLRGELFF. CDR3 bases: TGCGCCAGCAGCTCCGAACTAGATTTGAGAGGGGAGCTGTTTTTT. The chain employs TRBV5-1 and TRBJ2-2; D is perhaps TRBD2 (5 bases). The V and J ends lost 3 bases and 8 bases respectively, with 17 bases between them. This CDR3 has 15 amino acids. Germline CDR1 is SGHRS and CDR2 is YFSETQ.

This chain connects TRBV12-3 or TRBV12-4 to TRBJ2-7, with 9 bases aligning to TRBD1. The ends lost 5 bases at V and 6 bases at J; junction bases unmatched: 11. The CDR3 is 15 residues long. The chain's CDR3 is CASSLRWTGVGEQYF. The DNA for the CDR3 is TGTGCCAGCAGTCTACGATGGACAGGGGTGGGCGAGCAGTACTTC.

The chain links TRBV19 to TRBJ2-1; D assignment may be TRBD1 or TRBD2 (5 bases each). Germline values: CDR1 LNHDA, CDR2 SQIVND (reference sequence). The CDR3 extends over 14 amino acids. V gave up 8 bases and J gave up 3 bases, with 14 bases separating them. CDR3 loop: CASSRDGVYNEQFF. CDR3 in DNA: TGTGCCAGTTCTCGGGACGGGGTCTACAATGAGCAGTTCTTC.

This clonotype turned up a few times. The chain joins TRBV12-3 or TRBV12-4 to TRBJ1-1; D possibly corresponds to TRBD1 (6 bases). This CDR3 has 11 residues. Trimming stripped 6 bases from V and 10 bases from J, with 12 bases between. Here the CDR3 DNA reads TGTGCCAGCAGCTACGACAGGAGAGCTTTCTTT. This gives the protein CASSYDRRAFF.

A note on this clonotype: A read error may produce the germline difference seen at one junction end. V gene TRBV12-3 or TRBV12-4 combines with J gene TRBJ2-1, with 7 bases fitting TRBD2. This CDR3 is 14 amino acids long. In DNA form, the CDR3 reads TGTGCCAGCAGTTTTTTTAGCGGGTACAAAGAGCAGTTCTTC. Residues: CASSFFSGYKEQFF.